The 30 T cell receptor beta chains presented below share a single source sample, sequenced in a study of cytomegalovirus exposure and HLA in healthy donors. The PCR used 60 Vbeta and 13 Jbeta primers. Method: immunoSEQ multiplex PCR; TCRdb's copy keeps in-frame clones and lacks some. Among about 140,000 clones listed, 75% to 85% were seen once. Specimen: PBMCs. These receptors originate from a man between 50 and 59 years old in good health and CMV-seronegative.

The rearrangement links TRBV18 to TRBJ1-2, with 7 bases lining up with TRBD1. Per the germline V gene, CDR1 is KGHSH and CDR2 is LQKENI. Losses at the gene ends were 5 bases for V and 8 bases for J; bases not matched to a gene: 8. The CDR3 has 13 residues. Here the CDR3 reads CASSYDRDRGYTF. DNA for the CDR3: TGTGCCAGCTCATACGACAGGGATCGAGGCTACACCTTC.

This sequence joins TRBV5-1 and TRBJ2-5, with D tentatively TRBD2 (6 bases). The better agreement between TRBJ2-7 and the DNA end casts doubt on the J call. Germline loops: CDR1 SGHRS, CDR2 YFSETQ. The length of the CDR3 is 15 residues. The CDR3 coding sequence is TGCGCCAGCAGCTCCCGTGGAGGCCGCGGGGACGAGCAGTACTTC. This sequence encodes CASSSRGGRGDEQYF.

In its sample, this clone was seen a few times. This chain's CDR3 is CASNHNSNQPQHF. The CDR3 coding sequence is TGTGCCAGCAACCACAATAGCAATCAGCCCCAGCATTTT. The V and J genes are TRBV6-1 and TRBJ1-5; no clear D gene. Per the germline V gene, CDR1 is MNHNS and CDR2 is SASEGT. This CDR3 comprises 13 residues. Trimming cost V 7 bases and J 0 bases, with 7 bases left between them.

The chain recombines TRBV25-1 with TRBJ2-7; the D gene is possibly TRBD1 (6 bases). This CDR3 contains 15 residues. The V and J ends lost 1 base and 7 bases respectively, with 17 bases between them. Germline V gene sequence: CDR1 MGHDK, CDR2 SYGVNS. Here the CDR3 reads CASSEFSGQVTEQYF. CDR3 nucleotides: TGTGCCAGCAGTGAATTTTCGGGACAAGTTACGGAGCAGTACTTC.

In this sample, this clone turned up a few times. A junction boundary mismatches the germline segment, possibly from a read error. V gene TRBV7-9 combines with J gene TRBJ2-3; a possible D gene is TRBD2 (5 bases). The germline gives CDR1 SEHNR, CDR2 FQNEAQ (reference sequence). There are 13 residues in the CDR3. The chain's CDR3 is CASSSSSTDTQYF. The DNA of the CDR3 is TGTGCCAGCAGCTCCTCTAGCACCGATACGCAGTATTTT.

This rearrangement joins TRBV5-1 to TRBJ1-1; D is perhaps TRBD1 (6 bases). CDR1 and CDR2 (germline): SGHRS, YFSETQ. This CDR3 has 17 amino acids. V was clipped by 4 bases and J by 5 bases, with 24 bases between them. CDR3 sequence: CASSTNRVRKTGTEAFF. DNA of the CDR3: TGCGCCAGCAGCACGAACAGGGTTCGAAAAACGGGGACTGAAGCTTTCTTT. Supplemented by reference TRBV5-1 and TRBJ1-1, the full variable domain reads KAGVTQTPRYLIKTRGQQVTLSCSPISGHRSVSWYQQTPGQGLQFLFEYFSETQRNKGNFPGRFSGRQFSNSRSEMNVSTLELGDSALYLCASSTNRVRKTGTEAFFGQGTRLTVV.

J is TRBJ2-2 and V is TRBV6-6; no firm D call. The germline V gene has CDR1 MNHNY and CDR2 SVGAGI (reference sequence). V gave up 6 bases and J gave up 2 bases, with 13 bases separating them. CDR3 size: 15 residues. In DNA, the CDR3 is TGTGCCAGCAGGAATCTAGAAACTAACACCGGGGAGCTGTTTTTT. Protein: CASRNLETNTGELFF.

This sequence joins TRBV19 and TRBJ2-7, with TRBD2 as a possible D gene (6 bases). Germline V gives CDR1 LNHDA, CDR2 SQIVND (reference sequence). This CDR3 spans 15 amino acids. V lost 5 bases and J lost 2, with 16 bases in between. The CDR3 DNA reads TGTGCCAGTAGTGACCCCGCGGGGCCAACCTACGAGCAGTACTTC. Its protein product is CASSDPAGPTYEQYF.

This clone was seen only a few times. A read error may account for a junction end that differs from germline. V and J are TRBV5-4 and TRBJ1-1, with 7 bases matching TRBD1. The germline V gene encodes CDR1 SGHNT and CDR2 YYREEE (reference sequence). CDR3 length: 18 amino acids. CDR3 bases: TGTGCCAGCAGATTGGGAAAATCGCCGGGACAGTTGAACACTGAAGCTTTCTTT. Translated, it gives CASRLGKSPGQLNTEAFF.

The gene calls are TRBV28 and TRBJ2-3; 11 nucleotides match TRBD2. With 5 bases clipped from V and 2 bases from J, the junction kept 6 bases outside the gene matches. The CDR3 is 16 residues long. Per germline, CDR1 MDHEN and CDR2 SYDVKM. The CDR3 sequence is CASSPGLAGFTDTQYF. The CDR3 nucleotides read TGTGCCAGCAGTCCCGGACTAGCGGGCTTCACAGATACGCAGTATTTT.

This sequence joins TRBV9 and TRBJ2-1; TRBD1 agrees at 10 bases. Looked up from germline, CDR1 is SGDLS and CDR2 is YYNGEE. This CDR3 spans 15 amino acids. After removal of 4 bases from V and 6 bases from J, the junction contained 7 bases not matched to a gene. As DNA, the CDR3 is TGTGCCAGCAGCTCCGGGACAGGGGTATCCAATGAGCAGTTCTTC. Encoded protein: CASSSGTGVSNEQFF.

The rearrangement links TRBV6-1 to TRBJ1-6; 9 bases agree with TRBD1. Germline lookup yields CDR1 MNHNS and CDR2 SASEGT. CDR3 length: 16 residues. The ends lost 3 bases at V and 10 bases at J; junction bases unmatched: 10. The CDR3 protein is CASSEGTGLVGSPLHF. CDR3 bases: TGTGCCAGCAGTGAGGGGACAGGGTTAGTGGGATCACCCCTCCACTTT.

The chain carries TRBV4-1 and TRBJ2-1, with 11 bases aligning to TRBD1. The J segment lost 7 bases and the V segment lost 6 bases, leaving 5 bases of the junction unmatched. The V gene's germline CDR1 is MGHRA and CDR2 YSYEKL. The CDR3 is made up of 14 amino acids. CDR3 bases: TGCGCCAGCAGTCACCGGGACAGGGGGAATGAGCAGTTCTTC. Translated, it gives CASSHRDRGNEQFF.

The chain combines TRBV5-1 with TRBJ1-2; D is ambiguous. CDR1 and CDR2 from the germline V gene are SGHRS and YFSETQ. CDR3 length: 15 amino acids. V lost 0 bases to trimming and J lost 1 base, with 10 bases between them. CDR3 protein: CASSLVEGGNYGYTF. The CDR3 DNA is TGCGCCAGCAGCTTGGTGGAGGGTGGTAACTATGGCTACACCTTC.

The V gene is TRBV19, the J gene TRBJ2-7; 7 positions agree with TRBD2. This CDR3 has 15 residues. CDR1 LNHDA and CDR2 SQIVND come from the germline V gene (reference sequence). V was pared by 7 bases and J by 7 bases, with 16 bases of the junction left unmatched. This CDR3 is CASNGDGRPSGEQYF. In DNA, the CDR3 is TGTGCCAGTAATGGGGACGGGAGGCCTTCGGGGGAGCAGTACTTC. The whole variable domain, filled in from reference TRBV19 and TRBJ2-7, reads DGGITQSPKYLFRKEGQNVTLSCEQNLNHDAMYWYRQDPGQGLRLIYYSQIVNDFQKGDIAEGYSVSREKKESFPLTVTSAQKNPTAFYLCASNGDGRPSGEQYFGPGTRLTVT.

This rearrangement joins TRBV28 to TRBJ1-1; TRBD1 is a possible D gene (6 bases). V was clipped by 7 bases and J by 1 base, with 10 bases between them. This CDR3 is built from 13 residues. Germline V gene sequence: CDR1 MDHEN, CDR2 SYDVKM. The CDR3 DNA follows: TGTGCCAGCAACCAGGGACAGAACACTGAAGCTTTCTTT. Its translation: CASNQGQNTEAFF.

The chain joins TRBV6-6 to TRBJ2-3; D remains unclear. V shed 10 bases and J shed 0 bases, with 8 bases lying between them. The germline V gene has CDR1 MNHNY and CDR2 SVGAGI (reference sequence). This CDR3 region has 12 residues. This chain's CDR3 is CATKESTDTQYF. The CDR3 DNA reads TGTGCCACCAAGGAGAGCACAGATACGCAGTATTTT.

The CDR3 sequence: CASSPGQGARVRFEAFF. DNA for the CDR3: TGTGCCAGCAGTCCGGGACAGGGGGCTAGAGTGCGTTTCGAAGCTTTCTTT. V is TRBV28 and J is TRBJ1-1, with 12 bases fitting TRBD1. The CDR3 sequence is 17 residues long. J lost 8 bases, V lost 5 bases, and 15 bases had no gene match. Germline V gene sequence: CDR1 MDHEN, CDR2 SYDVKM.

The rearrangement uses TRBV7-9 and TRBJ2-1, with 9 bases fitting TRBD2. The CDR3 runs to 15 residues. Unmatched junction bases numbered 5, after V lost 1 base and J lost 7 bases. Germline values: CDR1 SEHNR, CDR2 FQNEAQ (reference sequence). The CDR3 nucleotides are TGTGCCAGCAGCTTAGGGGCGGGAGGGCCGAATGAGCAGTTCTTC. Its translation is CASSLGAGGPNEQFF.

This clone was observed a handful of times. The chain combines TRBV6-5 with TRBJ1-1; 9 bases are a match to TRBD1. This CDR3 has 15 residues. Germline assignment: CDR1 MNHEY and CDR2 SVGAGI. Losses at the gene ends were 0 bases for V and 4 bases for J; bases not matched to a gene: 3. CDR3: CASSYSGTGSTEAFF. CDR3 DNA: TGTGCCAGCAGTTACTCGGGGACAGGGAGCACTGAAGCTTTCTTT.

The chain employs TRBV7-3 and TRBJ2-5; D perhaps matches TRBD2 (5 bases). The CDR3 runs 13 residues. Germline V gene data show CDR1 as SGHTA and CDR2 as FQGTGA. V was clipped by 8 bases and J by 5 bases, with 15 bases between them. CDR3 in amino acids: CASAVRTRETQYF. The CDR3 DNA sequence: TGTGCCAGCGCCGTTAGGACTCGGGAGACCCAGTACTTC. Based on the CDR3 plus reference TRBV7-3 and TRBJ2-5, the full variable domain is GAGVSQTPSNKVTEKGKYVELRCDPISGHTALYWYRQSLGQGPEFLIYFQGTGAADDSGLPNDRFFAVRPEGSVSTLKIQRTERGDSAVYLCASAVRTRETQYFGPGTRLLVL.

The chain joins TRBV7-3 to TRBJ2-3, with 11 nucleotides matching TRBD2. The CDR3 has 16 amino acids. J lost 3 bases, V lost 0 bases, and 2 bases had no gene match. Germline assignment: CDR1 SGHTA and CDR2 FQGTGA. The DNA of the CDR3 is TGTGCCAGCAGCTTAACGCGACTAGCGGGGACAGATACGCAGTATTTT. Translation gives CASSLTRLAGTDTQYF.

This clone was found a few times. Other DNA sequences of this sample code for an identical CDR3. The chain's CDR3 is CASSSGTNLYEQYF. The CDR3 DNA follows: TGTGCCAGCAGCTCCGGGACAAACCTTTACGAGCAGTACTTC. The chain combines TRBV11-3 with TRBJ2-7; D may be TRBD1 (6 bases). V was clipped by 4 bases and J by 4 bases, with 14 bases between them. The CDR3 is 14 amino acids. Germline CDR1 SGHNT, CDR2 YENEEA.

Concerning this clone: Other DNA sequences in this specimen translate into the identical CDR3. The V call is TRBV6-1, the J call TRBJ2-3, with 12 nucleotides matching TRBD2. CDR1 is MNHNS and CDR2 is SASEGT in the germline V gene. V lost 6 bases to trimming and J lost 5 bases; unmatched junction nucleotides: 3. This CDR3 spans 14 amino acids. The CDR3 sequence: CASRLAGGLDTQYF. The CDR3 DNA is TGTGCCAGCAGGCTAGCGGGGGGGCTAGATACGCAGTATTTT.

A few counts support this clone. The V call is TRBV14, the J call TRBJ2-2, with TRBD1 matching 8 bases. This CDR3 spans 14 amino acids. V dropped 6 bases and J dropped 7; count of bases not matched to a gene: 7. The germline V gene encodes CDR1 SGHDN and CDR2 FVKESK. CDR3 sequence: CASSRGQGIGELFF. The CDR3 DNA follows: TGTGCCAGCAGTCGAGGACAGGGTATCGGGGAGCTGTTTTTT.

The rearrangement joins TRBV10-1 to TRBJ2-5; 9 nucleotides align to TRBD2. Germline lookup yields CDR1 WNHNN and CDR2 SYGVQD (reference sequence). This CDR3 region has 17 residues. Germline trimming cut 6 bases from V and 4 bases from J; bases unmatched to any gene: 15. The CDR3 coding sequence is TGCGCCAGCAGCCCAGGGGCTAGCGGGGAGACGATAGAGACCCAGTACTTC. The encoded protein is CASSPGASGETIETQYF.

The CDR3 region has the DNA TGTGCCAGCAGCGAGTACACTGAAGCTTTCTTT. Encoded protein: CASSEYTEAFF. This chain joins TRBV7-8 and TRBJ1-1, with D unresolved. CDR1 SGHVS and CDR2 FQNEAQ come from the germline V gene. Trimming removed 5 bases at V and 3 bases at J, with 4 bases between. This CDR3 is built from 11 residues.

The rearrangement uses TRBV6-6 and TRBJ2-3, with 7 bases that match TRBD1. Germline V CDR1 and CDR2: MNHNY, SVGAGI (reference sequence). This CDR3 is 15 amino acids long. The V segment lost 5 bases and the J segment 3 bases; nucleotides outside the gene matches: 8. The CDR3 coding sequence is TGTGCCAGCAGTCTGACAGGGAAGGAGACAGATACGCAGTATTTT. Its protein is CASSLTGKETDTQYF.

V usage is TRBV5-1 and J usage is TRBJ2-3; D is ambiguous. The germline V and J ends were trimmed by 0 bases and 0 bases, with 8 bases remaining between them. The CDR3 has 15 residues. Germline V CDR1 and CDR2: SGHRS, YFSETQ. The CDR3 nucleotides read TGCGCCAGCAGCTTGGGGGCGCTTAGCACAGATACGCAGTATTTT. It specifies CASSLGALSTDTQYF.

The J gene is TRBJ2-7, the V gene TRBV11-2; D gene uncertain. Per the germline V gene, CDR1 is SGHAT and CDR2 is FQNNGV. The V end lost 2 bases, the J end lost 1 base, and 15 bases lay between the germline ends. This CDR3 is 16 amino acids long. As DNA, the CDR3 is TGTGCCAGCAGCTTACTTAACTACCGGCCTTCCTACGAGCAGTACTTC. Translating it yields CASSLLNYRPSYEQYF.